This T cell receptor beta chain was sequenced in a study of shared clonotypes between healthy human individuals. CDR1 is SGHRS and CDR2 is YFSETQ in the germline V gene. This CDR3 contains 16 residues. Germline trimming cut 1 base from V and 4 bases from J; bases unmatched to any gene: 7. Libraries were prepared by immunoSEQ multiplex PCR; TCRdb keeps only in-frame clonotypes and omits some of them. The sample records 700,000 or so clones, more than 70% being singletons. This sequence originates from a woman aged 30 to 39 in good health. This chain links TRBV5-1 with TRBJ2-3, with 9 nucleotides matching TRBD2. Sequenced material: memory CD4+ T cells sorted from blood. Subset specified: CD45RA-negative fraction. The CDR3 nucleotides read TGCGCCAGCAGCTTGCAGTCTAGCGGGACTCCAGATACGCAGTATTTT. This encodes CASSLQSSGTPDTQYF.